Below, 6 T cell receptor beta chains from the same sample are listed, as sequenced in a study of cytomegalovirus exposure and HLA in healthy donors. The method was immunoSEQ multiplex PCR; TCRdb's version includes in-frame clones alone and lacks a portion of them. There are around 130,000 clones in the sample; about nine tenths occur only once, and around 3.3% lies in the top ten. The sequencing sample was made of PBMCs. The receptors were sampled from a man aged 25-45 years in good health and CMV-seronegative.

The chain employs TRBV27 and TRBJ2-5; D perhaps matches TRBD1 (5 bases). CDR1 and CDR2 (germline): MNHEY, SMNVEV (reference sequence). The CDR3 has 15 amino acids. V was cut by 1 base and J by 1 base, with 10 bases left in between. The CDR3 is CASSLFLDTQETQYF. In nucleotides, the CDR3 is TGTGCCAGCAGTTTATTTCTGGACACCCAAGAGACCCAGTACTTC.

This clone came up a few times. The CDR3 nucleotides read TGTGCCATCAGCAGACAGGGAGGCTCTGAAGCTTTCTTT. It specifies CAISRQGGSEAFF. V usage is TRBV10-3 and J usage is TRBJ1-1, with 7 nucleotides matching TRBD1. From germline, CDR1 is ENHRY and CDR2 SYGVKD. The length of the CDR3 is 13 residues. V shed 6 bases, J shed 6 bases, and the junction held 7 bases outside the gene matches.

J is TRBJ2-5 and V is TRBV21-1; whether TRBD1, the table's D call, matches the DNA was not checked. TRBV21-1 is a pseudogene. This CDR3 comprises 13 residues. In nucleotides, the CDR3 is TGTGCCAGCCCACCGACAATACAAGAGACCCAGTACTTC. It specifies CASPPTIQETQYF.

The chain combines TRBV4-3 with TRBJ2-7; 8 positions match TRBD1. The CDR3 has 15 residues. Germline CDR1 reads LGHNA; CDR2 reads YSLEER. The J segment lost 3 bases and the V segment lost 1 base, leaving 5 bases of the junction unmatched. DNA of the CDR3: TGCGCCAGCAGCCAAGGGACAGGGTGGTTCTACGAGCAGTACTTC. It encodes CASSQGTGWFYEQYF.

J is TRBJ2-2 and V is TRBV28, with D perhaps matching TRBD1 (6 bases). Germline loops: CDR1 MDHEN, CDR2 SYDVKM. Trimming stripped 3 bases from V and 4 bases from J, with 9 bases between. The CDR3 is 14 residues long. As DNA, the CDR3 is TGTGCCAGCAGTTTTTACAGGGCCACCGGGGAGCTGTTTTTT. Translating it yields CASSFYRATGELFF.

This chain links TRBV19 with TRBJ1-1; TRBD1 agrees at 7 bases. This CDR3 is 14 amino acids long. In germline, CDR1 is LNHDA, CDR2 SQIVND (reference sequence). V lost 3 bases, J lost 4 bases, and 5 bases stayed unmatched. The CDR3 reads CASSIGRGFTEAFF. The CDR3 region has the DNA TGTGCCAGTAGTATTGGCAGGGGGTTCACTGAAGCTTTCTTT.